The 7 T cell receptor beta chains below were found in one sample sequenced in a study of blood T cells in healthy people across ages. A second 7 to 11 cycle PCR used barcoded and J-beta primers. MiXCR, applied by TCRdb to the 5' RACE reads, yields one record per CDR3 protein. The profile covers about 1,000,000 distinct CDR3 sequences, with more than 35% appearing a single time and approximately 17% taken by the ten largest. The sequenced sample consisted of blood. The receptors here all came from a woman aged 60 to 75 in good health.

This clonotype was counted at least ten times. The chain combines TRBV7-2 with TRBJ2-4; a weak D match, TRBD2 (5 bases). The CDR3 is made up of 16 amino acids. Trimming removed 5 bases from V and 0 bases from J, with 14 bases in between. CDR1 is SGHTA, CDR2 FQGNSA, per germline. Here the CDR3 reads CASSLLGGLAKNIQYF. CDR3 sequence (DNA): TGTGCCAGCAGCCTCCTCGGCGGACTAGCCAAAAACATTCAGTACTTC.

This chain joins TRBV5-1 and TRBJ2-1; D perhaps matches TRBD2 (5 bases). This CDR3 spans 11 amino acids. The ends were cut back, 7 bases at V and 4 bases at J, with 6 bases in the middle. Germline CDR1 reads SGHRS; CDR2 reads YFSETQ. CDR3 loop: CASERYNEQFF. CDR3 sequence (DNA): TGCGCCAGCGAGCGGTACAATGAGCAGTTCTTC. The variable domain in full, with the rest retrieved from reference TRBV5-1 and TRBJ2-1, is KAGVTQTPRYLIKTRGQQVTLSCSPISGHRSVSWYQQTPGQGLQFLFEYFSETQRNKGNFPGRFSGRQFSNSRSEMNVSTLELGDSALYLCASERYNEQFFGPGTRLTVL.

The V gene is TRBV20-1, the J gene TRBJ1-2; TRBD1 is a possible D gene (6 bases). Germline CDR1 DFQATT, CDR2 SNEGSKA (reference sequence). The CDR3 contains 12 residues. The V end lost 6 bases, the J end lost 10 bases, and 18 bases lay between the germline ends. Here the CDR3 reads CSARTRGAVYTF. The CDR3 DNA sequence: TGCAGTGCACGTACTCGGGGGGCAGTCTACACCTTC.

V gene TRBV20-1 combines with J gene TRBJ1-4; 8 bases line up with TRBD1. The CDR3 is made up of 14 amino acids. Germline V gives CDR1 DFQATT, CDR2 SNEGSKA (reference sequence). V dropped 3 bases and J dropped 5; count of bases not matched to a gene: 5. For the CDR3, the DNA is TGCAGTGCTAGCGAGGGACAGGTGAATGAAAAACTGTTTTTT. Its translation: CSASEGQVNEKLFF.

In this sample, this clonotype turned up once. This chain connects TRBV20-1 to TRBJ2-1, with D hard to call. TRBJ2-7 matches the DNA end more closely, so the J call is doubtful. The CDR3 is made up of 14 amino acids. Germline V gene sequence: CDR1 DFQATT, CDR2 SNEGSKA (reference sequence). The CDR3 DNA is TGCAGTGCAGGACCAAACTTCTCCTACAATGAGCAGTACTTC. It is translated as CSAGPNFSYNEQYF.

The J gene is TRBJ2-5, the V gene TRBV18, with 9 bases matching TRBD2. This CDR3 region has 16 residues. The junction had 7 bases not matched to a gene; V was cut back by 3 bases and J by 2 bases. CDR1 KGHSH and CDR2 LQKENI come from the germline V gene. DNA of the CDR3: TGTGCCAGCTCACCTCCGGGACTAGCTCTTCAAGAGACCCAGTACTTC. Protein sequence: CASSPPGLALQETQYF. The full variable domain, completed using reference TRBV18 and TRBJ2-5, is NAGVMQNPRHLVRRRGQEARLRCSPMKGHSHVYWYRQLPEEGLKFMVYLQKENIIDESGMPKERFSAEFPKEGPSILRIQQVVRGDSAAYFCASSPPGLALQETQYFGPGTRLLVL.

A remark on this clonotype: An end of the junction does not agree with germline; a read error may underlie this. V is TRBV20-1 and J is TRBJ2-1, with 11 bases that match TRBD2. This CDR3 spans 15 amino acids. Germline V gene sequence: CDR1 DFQATT, CDR2 SNEGSKA (reference sequence). The CDR3 nucleotides are TGCAGTGCTATCCATAGCGGGAGGGCCTATAATGAGCAGTTCTTC. Amino acid sequence: CSAIHSGRAYNEQFF.